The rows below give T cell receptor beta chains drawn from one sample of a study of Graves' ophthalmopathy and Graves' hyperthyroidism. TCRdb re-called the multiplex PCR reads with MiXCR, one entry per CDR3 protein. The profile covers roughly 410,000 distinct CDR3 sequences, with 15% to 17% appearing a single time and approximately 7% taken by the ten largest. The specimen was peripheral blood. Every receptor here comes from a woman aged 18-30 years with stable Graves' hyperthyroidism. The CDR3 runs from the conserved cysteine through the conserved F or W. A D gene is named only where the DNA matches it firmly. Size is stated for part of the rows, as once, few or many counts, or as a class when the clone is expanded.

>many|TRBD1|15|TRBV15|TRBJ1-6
TGTGCCACCAGCAGAGCCCAGGGGGTTAATTCACCCCTCCACTTT
CATSRAQGVNSPLHF
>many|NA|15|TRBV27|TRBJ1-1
TGTGCCAGCAGTCTCAGACAGTTCAGCGGTACTGAAGCTTTCTTT
CASSLRQFSGTEAFF
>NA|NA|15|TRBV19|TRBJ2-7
TGTGCCAGTAGTACTCCGGGCAGCAGGTTTTACGAGCAGTACTTC
CASSTPGSRFYEQYF
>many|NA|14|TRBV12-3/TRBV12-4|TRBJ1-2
TGTGCCAGCAGTCCGCACTTGATGTACTATGGCTACACCTTC
CASSPHLMYYGYTF
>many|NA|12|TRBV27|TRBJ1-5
TGTGCCAGCAGTGCCACTAATCAGCCCCAGCATTTT
CASSATNQPQHF
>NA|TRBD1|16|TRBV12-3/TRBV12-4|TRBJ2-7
TGTGCCAGCAGTCACCGGGGACAGGGGGCGCTCAACGAGCAGTACTTC
CASSHRGQGALNEQYF
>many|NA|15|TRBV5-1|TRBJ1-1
TGCGCCAGCAGCTTGGTCTCAGGGGTGAACACTGAAGCTTTCTTT
CASSLVSGVNTEAFF
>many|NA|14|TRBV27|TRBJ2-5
TGTGCCAGCAGTTTTTACAACAGACAAGAGACCCAGTACTTC
CASSFYNRQETQYF
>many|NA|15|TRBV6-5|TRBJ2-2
TGTGCCAGCTCTAGGGGGGGGACAAACACCGGGGAGCTGTTTTTT
CASSRGGTNTGELFF
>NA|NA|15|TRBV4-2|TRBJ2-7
TGTGCCAGCAGCCAACTCGGGGGCCAGGACTACGAGCAGTACTTC
CASSQLGGQDYEQYF
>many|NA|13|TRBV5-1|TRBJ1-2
TGCGCCAGCAGCTTGGAAGTACCGGGGGGCTACACCTTC
CASSLEVPGGYTF
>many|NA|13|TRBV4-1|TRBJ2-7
TGTGCCAGCAGTCAGGGGCCGGGTTACGAGCAGTACTTC
CASSQGPGYEQYF
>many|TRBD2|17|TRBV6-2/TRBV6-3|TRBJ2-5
TGTGCCAGCAGATCCGGACTAGCGGGCCACGCGGCGCAGACCCAGTACTTC
CASRSGLAGHAAQTQYF
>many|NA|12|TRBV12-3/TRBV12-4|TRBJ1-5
TGTGCCAGCAGTCCCGGATATCAGCCCCAGCATTTT
CASSPGYQPQHF
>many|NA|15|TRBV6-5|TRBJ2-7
TGTGCCAGCAGTTACTCGGGAGTAGATGTAGGCGAGCAGTACTTC
CASSYSGVDVGEQYF
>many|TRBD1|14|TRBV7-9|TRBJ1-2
TGTGCCAGCAGCCCCCCTAGGACAGGTTATGGCTACACCTTC
CASSPPRTGYGYTF
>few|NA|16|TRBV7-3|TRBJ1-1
TGTGCCAGCAGCTCCCGGACGGGAACCCTGAACACTGAAGCTTTCTTT
CASSSRTGTLNTEAFF
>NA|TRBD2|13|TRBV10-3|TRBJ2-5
TGTGCCATCAGTGATGTGGGGGGGGAGACCCAGTACTTC
CAISDVGGETQYF
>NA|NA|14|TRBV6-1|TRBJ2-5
TGTGCCAGCAGTGACCCTACAGGGCGGGAGACCCAGTACTTC
CASSDPTGRETQYF
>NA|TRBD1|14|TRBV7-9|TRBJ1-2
TGTGCCAGCAGCATAACACAGGGGGCCGGTGGCTACACCTTC
CASSITQGAGGYTF
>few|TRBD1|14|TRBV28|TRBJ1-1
TGTGCCAGCTGCCACAGGGGTCGTAGCACTGAAGCTTTCTTT
CASCHRGRSTEAFF
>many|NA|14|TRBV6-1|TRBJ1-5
TGTGCCAGCAGTCCCGGGACGGCGGTCCAGCCCCAGCATTTT
CASSPGTAVQPQHF
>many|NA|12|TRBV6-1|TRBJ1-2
TGTGCCAGCAGGGACGCTCCCTATGGCTACACCTTC
CASRDAPYGYTF
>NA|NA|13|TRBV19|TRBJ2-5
TGTGCCAGTAGTAAGGGAGTCGAGGAGACCCAGTACTTC
CASSKGVEETQYF
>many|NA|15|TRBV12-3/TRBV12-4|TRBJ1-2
TGTGCCAGCAGTTTACAGCGAAGGGCCCTTTATGGCTACACCTTC
CASSLQRRALYGYTF
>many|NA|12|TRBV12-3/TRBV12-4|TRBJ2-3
TGTGCCAGCAGTTTAATGGCAGATACGCAGTATTTT
CASSLMADTQYF
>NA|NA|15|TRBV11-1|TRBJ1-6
TGTGCCAGCAGCCAAGGCCGGGACACCAATTCACCCCTCCACTTT
CASSQGRDTNSPLHF
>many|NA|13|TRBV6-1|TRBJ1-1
TGTGCCAGCAAGGGGATACGAGGCACTGAAGCTTTCTTT
CASKGIRGTEAFF
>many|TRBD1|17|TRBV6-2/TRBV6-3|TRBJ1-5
TGTGCCAGCAGTTACGCGTTGGGACAGGCGAACAATCAGCCCCAGCATTTT
CASSYALGQANNQPQHF
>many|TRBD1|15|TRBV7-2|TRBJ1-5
TGTGCCAGCAGCTTAGCCAGGACAGGGCCGCAGCCCCAGCATTTT
CASSLARTGPQPQHF
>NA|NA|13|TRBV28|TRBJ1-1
TGTGCCAGCAAATCGGACATGAACACTGAAGCTTTCTTT
CASKSDMNTEAFF
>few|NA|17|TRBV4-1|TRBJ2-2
TGCGCCAGCAGCCATGGAGGGACGGACTCACCCACCGGGGAGCTGTTTTTT
CASSHGGTDSPTGELFF
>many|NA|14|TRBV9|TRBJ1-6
TGTGCCAGCAGCGTGGGCCGGGGTAATTCACCCCTCCACTTT
CASSVGRGNSPLHF
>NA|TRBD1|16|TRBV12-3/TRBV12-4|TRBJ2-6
TGTGCCAGCAGTCCAGGGGACAGCTCTGGGGCCAACGTCCTGACTTTC
CASSPGDSSGANVLTF
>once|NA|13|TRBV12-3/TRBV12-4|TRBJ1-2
TGTGCCAGCATGGTACAGGGAGACTATGGCTACACCTTC
CASMVQGDYGYTF
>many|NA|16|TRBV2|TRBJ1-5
TGTGCCAGCAGCCCCGCGGCGGGGGGGCTCAATCAGCCCCAGCATTTT
CASSPAAGGLNQPQHF
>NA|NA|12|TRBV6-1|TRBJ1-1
TGTGCCAGCAGTGAAGACGGGACTGAAGCTTTCTTT
CASSEDGTEAFF
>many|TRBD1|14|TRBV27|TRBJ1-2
TGTGCCAGCAGCTTGGACAGGGATGGCTATGGCTACACCTTC
CASSLDRDGYGYTF
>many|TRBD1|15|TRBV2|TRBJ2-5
TGTGCCAGCAGTGAAGGGACAGGGATGAGGGAGACCCAGTACTTC
CASSEGTGMRETQYF
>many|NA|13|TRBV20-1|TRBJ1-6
TGCAGTGCTGTATGGATAAGAAATTCACCCCTCCACTTT
CSAVWIRNSPLHF
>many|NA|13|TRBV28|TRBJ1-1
TGTGCCAGCAGTATCTACAGGAACACTGAAGCTTTCTTT
CASSIYRNTEAFF
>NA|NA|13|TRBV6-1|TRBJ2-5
TGTGCCAGCAGTGCTTGGGACCAAGAGACCCAGTACTTC
CASSAWDQETQYF
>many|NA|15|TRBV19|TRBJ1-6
TGTGCCAGTAGTACGGAGAGCTCCTATAATTCACCCCTCCACTTT
CASSTESSYNSPLHF
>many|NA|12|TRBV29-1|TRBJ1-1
TGCAGCGTTGAAAGTGTGAACACTGAAGCTTTCTTT
CSVESVNTEAFF
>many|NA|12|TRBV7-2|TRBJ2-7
TGTGCCAGCAGCAACAGGTTTGGGGAGCAGTACTTC
CASSNRFGEQYF
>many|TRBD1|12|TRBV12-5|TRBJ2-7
TGTGCTAGTGCCTTGACAGGGAGCGAGCAGTACTTC
CASALTGSEQYF
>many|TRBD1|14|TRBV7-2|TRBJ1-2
TGTGCCAGCAGCCAACAGGGGGCAGTGTGGGGCTACACCTTC
CASSQQGAVWGYTF
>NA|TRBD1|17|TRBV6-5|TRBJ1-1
TGTGCCAGCAGTTCCTACAGGGGGCCCGGGGCGAAGTCTGAAGCTTTCTTT
CASSSYRGPGAKSEAFF
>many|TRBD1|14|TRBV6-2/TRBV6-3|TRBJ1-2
TGTGCCAGCAGTTACGAAGCAGGGGGCTATGGCTACACCTTC
CASSYEAGGYGYTF
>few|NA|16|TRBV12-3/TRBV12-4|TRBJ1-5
TGTGCCAGCAGCCAGGGAATGGCGTATAGCAATCAGCCCCAGCATTTT
CASSQGMAYSNQPQHF
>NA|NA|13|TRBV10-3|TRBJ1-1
TGTGCCATCAGTTTGGACACGAACACTGAAGCTTTCTTT
CAISLDTNTEAFF
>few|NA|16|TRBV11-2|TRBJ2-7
TGTGCCAGCAGCTTGGGAGCCTCACAGGGTTTTTTCCAGCAGTACTTC
CASSLGASQGFFQQYF
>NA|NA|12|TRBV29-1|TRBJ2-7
TGCAGCATAACGACAGTGACCTACGAGCAGTACTTC
CSITTVTYEQYF
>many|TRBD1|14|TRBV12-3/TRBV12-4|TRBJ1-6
TGTGCCAGCAGTTTACGGGACAGGGGGTCACCCCTCCACTTT
CASSLRDRGSPLHF
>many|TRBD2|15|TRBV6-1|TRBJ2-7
TGTGCCAGCAGTACCGGGACTAGCAAAGTCCGCGAGCAGTACTTC
CASSTGTSKVREQYF
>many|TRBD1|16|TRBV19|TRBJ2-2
TGTGCCAGTAGTATATCGGGACAGGTGAACACCGGGGAGCTGTTTTTT
CASSISGQVNTGELFF
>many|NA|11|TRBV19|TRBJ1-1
TGTGCCAGTATGCTTACCACTGAAGCTTTCTTT
CASMLTTEAFF
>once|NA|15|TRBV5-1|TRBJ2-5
TGCGCCATCAGCTTAACGGGGGCCCCCCGGGAGACCCAGTACTTC
CAISLTGAPRETQYF